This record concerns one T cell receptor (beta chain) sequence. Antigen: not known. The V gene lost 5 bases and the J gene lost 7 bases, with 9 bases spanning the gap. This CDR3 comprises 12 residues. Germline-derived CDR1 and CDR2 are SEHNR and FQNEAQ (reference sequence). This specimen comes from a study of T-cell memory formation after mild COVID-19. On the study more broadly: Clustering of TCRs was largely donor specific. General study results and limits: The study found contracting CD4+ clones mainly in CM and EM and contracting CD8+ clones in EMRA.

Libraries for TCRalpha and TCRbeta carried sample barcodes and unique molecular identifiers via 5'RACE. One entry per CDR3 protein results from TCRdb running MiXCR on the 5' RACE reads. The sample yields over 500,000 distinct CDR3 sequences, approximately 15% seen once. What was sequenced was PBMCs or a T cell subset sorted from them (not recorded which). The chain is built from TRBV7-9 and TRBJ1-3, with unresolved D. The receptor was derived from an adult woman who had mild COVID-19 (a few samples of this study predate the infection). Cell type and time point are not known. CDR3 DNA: TGTGCCAGCAGCGGGAGCATCAACACCATATATTTT. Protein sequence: CASSGSINTIYF.